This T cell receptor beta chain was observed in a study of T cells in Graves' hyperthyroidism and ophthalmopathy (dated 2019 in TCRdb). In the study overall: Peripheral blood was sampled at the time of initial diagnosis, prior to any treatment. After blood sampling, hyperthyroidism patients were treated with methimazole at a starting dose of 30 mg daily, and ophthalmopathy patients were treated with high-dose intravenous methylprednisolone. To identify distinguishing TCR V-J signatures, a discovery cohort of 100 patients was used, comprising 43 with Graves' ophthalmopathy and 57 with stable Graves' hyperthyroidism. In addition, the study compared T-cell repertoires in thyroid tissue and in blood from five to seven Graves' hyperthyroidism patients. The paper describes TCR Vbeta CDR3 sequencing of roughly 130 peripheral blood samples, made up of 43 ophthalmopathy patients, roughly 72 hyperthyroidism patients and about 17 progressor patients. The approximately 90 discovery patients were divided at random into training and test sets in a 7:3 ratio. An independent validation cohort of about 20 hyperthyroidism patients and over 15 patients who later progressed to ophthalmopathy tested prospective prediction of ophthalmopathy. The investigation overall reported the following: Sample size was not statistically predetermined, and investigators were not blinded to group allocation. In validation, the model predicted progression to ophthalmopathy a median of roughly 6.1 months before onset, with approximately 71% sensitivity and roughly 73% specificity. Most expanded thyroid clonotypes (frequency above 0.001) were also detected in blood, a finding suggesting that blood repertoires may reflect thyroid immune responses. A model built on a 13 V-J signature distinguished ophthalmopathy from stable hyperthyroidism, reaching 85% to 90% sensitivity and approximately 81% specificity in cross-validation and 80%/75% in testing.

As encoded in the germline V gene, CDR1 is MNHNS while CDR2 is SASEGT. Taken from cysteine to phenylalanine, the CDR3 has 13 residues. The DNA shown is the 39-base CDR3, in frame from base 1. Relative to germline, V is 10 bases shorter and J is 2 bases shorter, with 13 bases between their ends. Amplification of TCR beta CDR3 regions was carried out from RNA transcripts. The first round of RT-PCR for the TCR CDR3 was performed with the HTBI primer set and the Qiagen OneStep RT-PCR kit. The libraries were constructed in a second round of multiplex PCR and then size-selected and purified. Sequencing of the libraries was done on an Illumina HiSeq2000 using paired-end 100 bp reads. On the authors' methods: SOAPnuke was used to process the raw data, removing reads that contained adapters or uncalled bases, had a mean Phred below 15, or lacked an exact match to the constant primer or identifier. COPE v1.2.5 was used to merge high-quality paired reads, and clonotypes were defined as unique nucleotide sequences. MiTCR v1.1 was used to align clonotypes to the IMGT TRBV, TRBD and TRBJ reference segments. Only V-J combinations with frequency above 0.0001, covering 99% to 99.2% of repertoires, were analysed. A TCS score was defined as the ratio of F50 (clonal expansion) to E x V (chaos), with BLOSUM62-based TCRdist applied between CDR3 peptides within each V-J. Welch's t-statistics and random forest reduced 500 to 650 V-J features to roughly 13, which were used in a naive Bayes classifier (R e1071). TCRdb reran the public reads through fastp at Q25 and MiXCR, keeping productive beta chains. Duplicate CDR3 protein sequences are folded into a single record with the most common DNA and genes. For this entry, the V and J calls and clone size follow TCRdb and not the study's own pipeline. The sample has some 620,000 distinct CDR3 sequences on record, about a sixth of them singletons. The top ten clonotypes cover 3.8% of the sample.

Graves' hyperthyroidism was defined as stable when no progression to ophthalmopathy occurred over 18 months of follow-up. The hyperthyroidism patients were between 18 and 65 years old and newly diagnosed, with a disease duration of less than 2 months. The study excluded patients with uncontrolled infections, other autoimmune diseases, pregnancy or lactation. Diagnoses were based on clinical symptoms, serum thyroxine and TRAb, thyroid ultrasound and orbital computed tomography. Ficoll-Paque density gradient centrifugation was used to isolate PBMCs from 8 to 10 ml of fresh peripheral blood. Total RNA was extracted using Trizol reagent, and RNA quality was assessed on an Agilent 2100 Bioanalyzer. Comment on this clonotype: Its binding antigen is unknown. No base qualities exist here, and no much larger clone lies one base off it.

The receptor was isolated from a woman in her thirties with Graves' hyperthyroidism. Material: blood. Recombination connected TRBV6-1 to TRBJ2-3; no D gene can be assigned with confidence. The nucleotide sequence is TGTGCCACTCCACCAATAAACACAGATACGCAGTATTTT. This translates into CATPPINTDTQYF.